This passage covers 14 T cell receptor beta chains from one sample sequenced in a study of blood T cell repertoires in COVID-19 (TCRdb year 2020). The library was prepared using the immunoSEQ multiplex PCR assay. The source is immuneACCESS, and TCRdb retained only in-frame sequences with V and J called. Part of the clones is not carried over; for the studies checked, unresolved V genes explain less than half of this, and the remainder is unexplained. Across this sample there are 390,000 or so clones, with 80% to 90% seen only once. Approximately 1% of the sample is in the top ten clones. The sample comprised PBMCs or T cells enriched from blood (not recorded which). These receptors all stem from a young man who had recovered from COVID-19.

V usage is TRBV5-4 and J usage is TRBJ1-4; D possibly corresponds to TRBD1 (5 bases). V dropped 0 bases and J dropped 8 bases, with 8 bases sitting between them. CDR1 SGHNT and CDR2 YYREEE come from the germline V gene (reference sequence). This CDR3 has 13 amino acids. The CDR3 DNA follows: TGTGCCAGCAGCTTGGGGGGCAGGGAAAAACTGTTTTTT. It is translated as CASSLGGREKLFF.

The gene calls are TRBV4-1 and TRBJ1-2; 7 bases line up with TRBD1. V dropped 3 bases and J dropped 7; count of bases not matched to a gene: 11. Germline loops: CDR1 MGHRA, CDR2 YSYEKL. CDR3 length: 15 residues. CDR3 sequence reads: CASSQTIGGRGGYTF. CDR3 DNA sequence: TGCGCCAGCAGCCAGACTATAGGGGGCCGGGGTGGCTACACCTTC.

The chain carries TRBV18 and TRBJ2-1; 8 nucleotides agree with TRBD2. Germline lookup yields CDR1 KGHSH and CDR2 LQKENI. Trimming took 8 bases from V and 3 from J; bases not matched to a gene: 6. The CDR3 covers 14 residues. CDR3 residues: CASGAGVVYNEQFF. As DNA, the CDR3 is TGTGCCAGCGGAGCGGGAGTGGTCTACAATGAGCAGTTCTTC.

The chain links TRBV28 to TRBJ2-3, with a tentative D call TRBD1 (5 bases). V dropped 7 bases and J dropped 3 bases, with 5 bases sitting between them. This CDR3 comprises 11 residues. Germline V gene sequence: CDR1 MDHEN, CDR2 SYDVKM. The CDR3 spells CASKGTDTQYF. Here the CDR3 DNA reads TGTGCCAGCAAGGGGACAGATACGCAGTATTTT.

V gene TRBV28 combines with J gene TRBJ2-2; D call uncertain. Germline loops: CDR1 MDHEN, CDR2 SYDVKM. The CDR3 length is 14 residues. V was trimmed by 7 bases and J by 1 base, leaving 10 bases between them. CDR3 DNA sequence: TGTGCCAGCACCAAACCAGGGAACACCGGGGAGCTGTTTTTT. The encoded protein is CASTKPGNTGELFF.

This clone was recorded once. The chain links TRBV10-3 to TRBJ2-7; TRBD2 is a possible D gene (6 bases). V dropped 4 bases and J dropped 1 base, with 14 bases sitting between them. CDR3 length: 15 residues. Germline lookup yields CDR1 ENHRY and CDR2 SYGVKD. The CDR3 sequence is CAISVGVAGSYEQYF. The CDR3, as DNA: TGTGCCATCAGTGTCGGGGTTGCGGGATCCTACGAGCAGTACTTC.

The chain employs TRBV28 and TRBJ1-2; 8 bases line up with TRBD1. Germline V lookup: CDR1 MDHEN, CDR2 SYDVKM. The CDR3 is made up of 15 amino acids. Losses at the gene ends were 2 bases for V and 2 bases for J; bases not matched to a gene: 4. In nucleotides, the CDR3 is TGTGCCAGCAGTTTACACCCAGGGGGCAACTATGGCTACACCTTC. This codes for CASSLHPGGNYGYTF.

The rearrangement joins TRBV6-2 or TRBV6-3 to TRBJ2-7, with TRBD2 identical over 7 bases. This CDR3 is built from 15 residues. Trimming took 4 bases from V and 7 from J; bases not matched to a gene: 13. Germline CDR1 MNHEY, CDR2 SVGEGT. The CDR3, as DNA: TGTGCCAGCAGTTCCCCCCCCTGGGGGGGGTATGAGCAGTACTTC. Residues: CASSSPPWGGYEQYF.

In its sample, this clone was seen a few times. The gene calls are TRBV27 and TRBJ1-6; D not certain. Trimming took 7 bases from V and 7 from J, leaving 11 bases between them. The CDR3 spans 13 residues. In germline, CDR1 is MNHEY, CDR2 SMNVEV (reference sequence). The CDR3 nucleotides read TGTGCCAGCAACTCCGGCGGGAATTCACCCCTCCACTTT. Translated, it gives CASNSGGNSPLHF.

This chain uses TRBV5-1 with TRBJ1-2, with TRBD1 matching over 9 bases. The CDR3 covers 14 residues. Germline trimming cut 4 bases from V and 6 bases from J; bases unmatched to any gene: 7. CDR1 and CDR2 (germline): SGHRS, YFSETQ. CDR3 in DNA: TGCGCCAGCAGCCTTACAGGGGGCGGTAATGGCTACACCTTC. This encodes CASSLTGGGNGYTF.

CDR3 loop: CASSDQGAVQETQYF. CDR3 DNA: TGTGCCAGCAGTGACCAGGGGGCCGTCCAAGAGACCCAGTACTTC. This rearrangement joins TRBV2 to TRBJ2-5; 8 bases are shared with TRBD1. Trimming removed 3 bases from V and 1 base from J; junction bases left unmatched: 4. The germline V gene has CDR1 SNHLY and CDR2 FYNNEI. The CDR3 consists of 15 residues.

The V gene is TRBV25-1, the J gene TRBJ1-3; weak D call: TRBD1 (6 bases). Trimming removed 10 bases from V and 0 bases from J, with 10 bases in between. The germline CDR1 and CDR2 sequences are MGHDK and SYGVNS. The CDR3 consists of 13 residues. Written as DNA, the CDR3 is TGTGCCACCCAGGGGTTCTCTGGAAACACCATATATTTT. Translating it yields CATQGFSGNTIYF.

The chain carries TRBV5-4 and TRBJ2-7, with D possibly TRBD1 on 6 matching bases. Trimming shortened V by 4 bases and J by 1 base, and 9 bases separated the two germline ends. This CDR3 is built from 13 residues. Germline CDR1 SGHNT, CDR2 YYREEE (reference sequence). The CDR3 DNA reads TGTGCCAGCAGCATAACAGGGTCCTACGAGCAGTACTTC. Translated, it gives CASSITGSYEQYF.

The chain has TRBV27 and TRBJ1-2, with a possible D match to TRBD1 (6 bases). Trimming removed 4 bases from V and 2 bases from J, with 17 bases in between. The CDR3 is 16 residues long. Germline V gives CDR1 MNHEY, CDR2 SMNVEV (reference sequence). CDR3 coding DNA: TGTGCCAGCAGTTACCTATCGACAGGAATAAACTATGGCTACACCTTC. Residues: CASSYLSTGINYGYTF.